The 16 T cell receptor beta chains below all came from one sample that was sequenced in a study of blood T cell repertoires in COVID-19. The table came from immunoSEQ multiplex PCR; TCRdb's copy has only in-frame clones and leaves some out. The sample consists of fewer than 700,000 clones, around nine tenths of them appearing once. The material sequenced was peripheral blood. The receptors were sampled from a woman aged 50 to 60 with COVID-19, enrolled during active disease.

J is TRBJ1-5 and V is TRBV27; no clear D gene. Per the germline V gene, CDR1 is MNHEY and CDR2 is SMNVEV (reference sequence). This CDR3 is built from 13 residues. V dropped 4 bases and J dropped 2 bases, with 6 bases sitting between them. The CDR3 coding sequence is TGTGCCAGCAGTTATCAGGGCAATCAGCCCCAGCATTTT. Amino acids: CASSYQGNQPQHF.

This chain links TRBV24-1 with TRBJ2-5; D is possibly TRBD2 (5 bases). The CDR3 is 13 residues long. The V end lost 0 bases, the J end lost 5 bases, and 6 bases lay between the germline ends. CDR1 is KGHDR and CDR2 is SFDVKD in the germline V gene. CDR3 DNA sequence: TGTGCCACCAGTGATTTGGGGGAGGAGACCCAGTACTTC. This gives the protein CATSDLGEETQYF.

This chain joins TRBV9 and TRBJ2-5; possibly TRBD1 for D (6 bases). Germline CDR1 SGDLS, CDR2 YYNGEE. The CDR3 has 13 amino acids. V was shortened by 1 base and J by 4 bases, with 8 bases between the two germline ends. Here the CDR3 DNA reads TGTGCCAGCAGCGTAACAGGGCGAGAGACCCAGTACTTC. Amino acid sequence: CASSVTGRETQYF.

In DNA, the CDR3 is TGCGCCAGCAGCCAAGAGACAGGGGGGGGGCGGGGTGGCTACACCTTC. Its translation: CASSQETGGGRGGYTF. The chain links TRBV4-1 to TRBJ1-2; 9 bases agree with TRBD1. Germline V gene sequence: CDR1 MGHRA, CDR2 YSYEKL. The ends lost 0 bases at V and 7 bases at J; junction bases unmatched: 9. The CDR3 covers 16 residues.

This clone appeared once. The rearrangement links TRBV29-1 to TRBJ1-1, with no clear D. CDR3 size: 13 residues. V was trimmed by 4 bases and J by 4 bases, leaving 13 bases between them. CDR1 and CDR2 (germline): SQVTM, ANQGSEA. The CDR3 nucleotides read TGCAGCGTTGGGTTACAGTTCAGCACTGAAGCTTTCTTT. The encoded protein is CSVGLQFSTEAFF.

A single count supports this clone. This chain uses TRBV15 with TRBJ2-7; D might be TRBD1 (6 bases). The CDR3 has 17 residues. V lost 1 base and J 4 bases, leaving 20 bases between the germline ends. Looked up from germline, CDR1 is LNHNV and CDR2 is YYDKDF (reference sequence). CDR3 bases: TGTGCCACCAGCAGAGCGAAGGGACAAGCCCACCCGTACGAGCAGTACTTC. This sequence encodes CATSRAKGQAHPYEQYF. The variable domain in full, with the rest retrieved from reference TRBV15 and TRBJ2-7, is DAMVIQNPRYQVTQFGKPVTLSCSQTLNHNVMYWYQQKSSQAPKLLFHYYDKDFNNEADTPDNFQSRRPNTSFCFLDIRSPGLGDTAMYLCATSRAKGQAHPYEQYFGPGTRLTVT.

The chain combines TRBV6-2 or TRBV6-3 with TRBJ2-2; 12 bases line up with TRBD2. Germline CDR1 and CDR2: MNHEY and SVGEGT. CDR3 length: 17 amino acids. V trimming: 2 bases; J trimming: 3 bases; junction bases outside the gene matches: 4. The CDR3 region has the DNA TGTGCCAGCAGTTACCCTAGCGGGGGGGCCGACACCGGGGAGCTGTTTTTT. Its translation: CASSYPSGGADTGELFF.

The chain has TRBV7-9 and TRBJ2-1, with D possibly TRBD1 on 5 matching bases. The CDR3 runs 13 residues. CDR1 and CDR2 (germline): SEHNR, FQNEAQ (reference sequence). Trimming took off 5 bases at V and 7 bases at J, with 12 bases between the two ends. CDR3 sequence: CASSRDSTNEQFF. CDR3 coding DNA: TGTGCCAGCAGCCGTGACAGTACGAATGAGCAGTTCTTC. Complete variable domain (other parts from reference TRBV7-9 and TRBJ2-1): DTGVSQNPRHKITKRGQNVTFRCDPISEHNRLYWYRQTLGQGPEFLTYFQNEAQLEKSRLLSDRFSAERPKGSFSTLEIQRTEQGDSAMYLCASSRDSTNEQFFGPGTRLTVL.

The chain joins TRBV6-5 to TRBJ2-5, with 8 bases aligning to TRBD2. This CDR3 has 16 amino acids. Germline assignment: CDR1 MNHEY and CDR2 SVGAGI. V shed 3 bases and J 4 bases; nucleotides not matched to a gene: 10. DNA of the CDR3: TGTGCCAGCAGTTATGGGGCGGGGGGATCGGGAGAGACCCAGTACTTC. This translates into CASSYGAGGSGETQYF.

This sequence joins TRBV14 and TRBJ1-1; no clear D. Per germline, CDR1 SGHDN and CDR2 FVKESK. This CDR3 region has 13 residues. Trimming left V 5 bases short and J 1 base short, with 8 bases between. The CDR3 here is CASSNTANTEAFF. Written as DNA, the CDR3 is TGTGCCAGCAGCAATACAGCGAACACTGAAGCTTTCTTT.

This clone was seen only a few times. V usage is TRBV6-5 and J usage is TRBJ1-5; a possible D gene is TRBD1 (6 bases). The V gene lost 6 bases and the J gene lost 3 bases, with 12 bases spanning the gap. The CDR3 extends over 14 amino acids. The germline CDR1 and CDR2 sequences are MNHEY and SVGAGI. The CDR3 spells CASRITGNNQPQHF. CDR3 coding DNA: TGTGCCAGCAGGATAACAGGGAACAATCAGCCCCAGCATTTT.

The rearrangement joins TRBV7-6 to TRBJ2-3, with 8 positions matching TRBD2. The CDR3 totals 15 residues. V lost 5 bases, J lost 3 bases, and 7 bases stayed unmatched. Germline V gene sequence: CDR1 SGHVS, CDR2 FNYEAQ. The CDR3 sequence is CASSLSGGPTDTQYF. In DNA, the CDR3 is TGTGCCAGCAGCCTATCGGGGGGGCCTACAGATACGCAGTATTTT. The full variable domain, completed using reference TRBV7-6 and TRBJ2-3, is GAGVSQSPRYKVTKRGQDVALRCDPISGHVSLYWYRQALGQGPEFLTYFNYEAQQDKSGLPNDRFSAERPEGSISTLTIQRTEQRDSAMYRCASSLSGGPTDTQYFGPGTRLTVL.

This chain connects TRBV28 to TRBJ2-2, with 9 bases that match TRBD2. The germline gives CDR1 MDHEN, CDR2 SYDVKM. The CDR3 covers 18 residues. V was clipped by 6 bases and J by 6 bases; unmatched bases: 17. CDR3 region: CASSSWGGSGGRSGELFF. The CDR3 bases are TGTGCCAGCAGCTCTTGGGGAGGAAGCGGGGGGCGGTCCGGGGAGCTGTTTTTT.

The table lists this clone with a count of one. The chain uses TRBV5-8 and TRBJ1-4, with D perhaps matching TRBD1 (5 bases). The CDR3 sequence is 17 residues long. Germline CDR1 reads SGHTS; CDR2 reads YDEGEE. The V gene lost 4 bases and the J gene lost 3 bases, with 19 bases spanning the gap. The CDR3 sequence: CASSPSGGETSNEKLFF. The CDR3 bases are TGTGCCAGCAGCCCCTCTGGAGGGGAAACCTCTAATGAAAAACTGTTTTTT.

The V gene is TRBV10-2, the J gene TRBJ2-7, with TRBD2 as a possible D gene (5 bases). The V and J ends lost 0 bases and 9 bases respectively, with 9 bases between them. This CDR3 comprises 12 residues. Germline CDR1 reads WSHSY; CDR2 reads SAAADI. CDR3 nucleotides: TGCGCCAGCAGTGAGTCGGGAGTAGGGCAGTACTTC. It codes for CASSESGVGQYF.

The DNA for the CDR3 is TGTGCCAGCAGCCAACCCCGGGGCAGGGGCGAGCAGTACTTC. Translation gives CASSQPRGRGEQYF. The rearrangement links TRBV4-2 to TRBJ2-7; a possible D gene is TRBD1 (6 bases). V lost 2 bases to trimming and J lost 6 bases, with 14 bases between them. This CDR3 spans 14 amino acids. Germline V lookup: CDR1 LGHNA, CDR2 YNFKEQ.